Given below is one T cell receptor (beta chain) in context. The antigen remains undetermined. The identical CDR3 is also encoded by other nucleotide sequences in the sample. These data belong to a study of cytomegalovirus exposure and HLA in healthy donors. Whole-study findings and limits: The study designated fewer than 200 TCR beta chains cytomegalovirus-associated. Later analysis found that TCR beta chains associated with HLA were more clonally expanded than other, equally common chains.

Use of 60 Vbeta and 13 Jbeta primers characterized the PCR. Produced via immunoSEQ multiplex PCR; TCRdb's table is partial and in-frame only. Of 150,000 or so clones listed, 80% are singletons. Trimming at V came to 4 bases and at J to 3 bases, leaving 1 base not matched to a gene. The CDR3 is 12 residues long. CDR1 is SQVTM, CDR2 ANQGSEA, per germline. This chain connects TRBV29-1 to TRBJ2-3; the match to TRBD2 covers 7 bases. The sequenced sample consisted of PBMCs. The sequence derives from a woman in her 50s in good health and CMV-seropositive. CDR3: CSVAAGTDTQYF. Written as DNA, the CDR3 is TGCAGCGTTGCAGCGGGAACAGATACGCAGTATTTT.